This is a list of T cell receptor beta chains from one sample in a study of OX40 agonist ivuxolimab in advanced cancers. The assay was immunoSEQ multiplex PCR, and TCRdb's table has in-frame clones only and misses some. The sample has about 16,000 clones; roughly 86% are singletons. This material consisted of CD4+ or CD8+ T cells sorted from blood, taken in a trial of the OX40 agonist ivuxolimab. The receptor source for this set is an adult with an advanced solid tumor such as melanoma, head and neck, liver or kidney cancer. Each CDR3 is given with its conserved first and last residue. Each record gives: V gene, D gene, clone size, J gene, CDR3 protein, CDR3 DNA. A D gene is named only where the DNA matches it firmly. Clone size is given for some rows only: seen once, a few or many times, or a class if the clone is expanded.

v_call: TRBV29-1; d_call: .; clone_size: .; j_call: TRBJ2-3; cdr3_aa: CSAKGDTQYF; cdr3_nt: TGCAGCGCTAAAGGGGATACGCAGTATTTT
v_call: TRBV6-1; d_call: .; clone_size: .; j_call: TRBJ2-5; cdr3_aa: CASGSISRSIGTQYF; cdr3_nt: TGTGCGAGTGGTAGTATTAGTCGGTCGATCGGGACCCAGTACTTC
v_call: TRBV27; d_call: .; clone_size: .; j_call: TRBJ1-5; cdr3_aa: CASSQTRNNQPQHF; cdr3_nt: TGTGCCAGCAGTCAAACAAGGAACAATCAGCCCCAGCATTTT
v_call: TRBV19; d_call: TRBD2; clone_size: .; j_call: TRBJ2-3; cdr3_aa: CASNRAGVGTDTQYF; cdr3_nt: TGTGCCAGTAACCGAGCGGGAGTAGGCACAGATACGCAGTATTTT
v_call: TRBV7-6; d_call: .; clone_size: .; j_call: TRBJ1-3; cdr3_aa: CASSLDRLSGNTIYF; cdr3_nt: TGTGCCAGCAGCTTAGATCGCCTCTCTGGAAACACCATATATTTT
v_call: TRBV2; d_call: TRBD1; clone_size: once; j_call: TRBJ1-2; cdr3_aa: CASRLEQGSYGYTF; cdr3_nt: TGTGCCAGCAGACTAGAACAGGGGAGCTATGGCTACACCTTC
v_call: TRBV7-8; d_call: .; clone_size: .; j_call: TRBJ2-2; cdr3_aa: CASSWGRGTPNTGELFF; cdr3_nt: TGTGCCAGCAGCTGGGGCCGCGGGACACCGAACACCGGGGAGCTGTTTTTT
v_call: TRBV29-1; d_call: .; clone_size: .; j_call: TRBJ2-3; cdr3_aa: CSADLTPRQDTQYF; cdr3_nt: TGCAGCGCCGATCTGACCCCGCGGCAAGATACGCAGTATTTT
v_call: TRBV6-6; d_call: .; clone_size: .; j_call: TRBJ1-5; cdr3_aa: CASSYSIQNNQPQHF; cdr3_nt: TGTGCCAGCAGTTACTCGATTCAGAACAATCAGCCCCAGCATTTT
v_call: TRBV30; d_call: .; clone_size: .; j_call: TRBJ2-1; cdr3_aa: CAWSVSREQFF; cdr3_nt: TGTGCCTGGAGTGTATCTCGCGAGCAGTTCTTC
v_call: TRBV14; d_call: .; clone_size: .; j_call: TRBJ2-3; cdr3_aa: CASSPKGGGKADTQYF; cdr3_nt: TGTGCCAGCAGCCCTAAGGGGGGGGGCAAAGCAGATACGCAGTATTTT
v_call: TRBV11-1; d_call: TRBD1; clone_size: .; j_call: TRBJ2-3; cdr3_aa: CASSRDRGRTDTQYF; cdr3_nt: TGTGCCAGCAGCAGGGACAGGGGGCGCACAGATACGCAGTATTTT
v_call: TRBV19; d_call: .; clone_size: .; j_call: TRBJ2-2; cdr3_aa: CASSMSQGSPGELFF; cdr3_nt: TGTGCCAGTAGTATGAGTCAGGGGTCCCCCGGGGAGCTGTTTTTT
v_call: TRBV9; d_call: .; clone_size: .; j_call: TRBJ1-3; cdr3_aa: CASSATASSGNTIYF; cdr3_nt: TGTGCCAGCAGCGCGACAGCTAGCTCTGGAAACACCATATATTTT
v_call: TRBV6-1; d_call: TRBD1; clone_size: .; j_call: TRBJ2-2; cdr3_aa: CASRGTGGLTGELFF; cdr3_nt: TGTGCCAGCAGAGGGACAGGAGGACTCACCGGGGAGCTGTTTTTT
v_call: TRBV7-9; d_call: .; clone_size: .; j_call: TRBJ1-1; cdr3_aa: CASNRWGDTEAFF; cdr3_nt: TGTGCCAGCAACCGATGGGGGGACACTGAAGCTTTCTTT
v_call: TRBV6-5; d_call: .; clone_size: .; j_call: TRBJ1-4; cdr3_aa: CASSSPNEKLFF; cdr3_nt: TGTGCCAGCAGTTCCCCTAATGAAAAACTGTTTTTT
v_call: TRBV9; d_call: .; clone_size: once; j_call: TRBJ2-3; cdr3_aa: CASSPLGTDTQYF; cdr3_nt: TGTGCCAGCAGCCCCTTGGGCACAGATACGCAGTATTTT
v_call: TRBV2; d_call: .; clone_size: .; j_call: TRBJ2-5; cdr3_aa: CASSDPRGVKKTQYF; cdr3_nt: TGTGCCAGCAGTGACCCGCGGGGCGTGAAGAAGACCCAGTACTTC
v_call: TRBV7-9; d_call: .; clone_size: .; j_call: TRBJ2-1; cdr3_aa: CASSVQFSFYNEQFF; cdr3_nt: TGTGCCAGCAGCGTCCAGTTCTCTTTTTACAATGAGCAGTTCTTC
v_call: TRBV7-3; d_call: .; clone_size: .; j_call: TRBJ2-2; cdr3_aa: CASSKQGPANTGELFF; cdr3_nt: TGTGCCAGCAGCAAACAGGGCCCCGCGAACACCGGGGAGCTGTTTTTT
v_call: TRBV18; d_call: .; clone_size: .; j_call: TRBJ2-2; cdr3_aa: CASSRRDTGELFF; cdr3_nt: TGTGCCAGCTCGCGAAGGGACACCGGGGAGCTGTTTTTT
v_call: TRBV29-1; d_call: .; clone_size: few; j_call: TRBJ1-6; cdr3_aa: CSVFGCGRVNSPLHF; cdr3_nt: TGCAGCGTGTTCGGGTGCGGCAGGGTTAATTCACCCCTCCACTTT
v_call: TRBV27; d_call: TRBD1; clone_size: .; j_call: TRBJ2-7; cdr3_aa: CASSPGTGRGSYEQYF; cdr3_nt: TGTGCCAGCAGTCCCGGGACAGGGAGGGGCTCCTACGAGCAGTACTTC
v_call: TRBV7-3; d_call: .; clone_size: .; j_call: TRBJ2-5; cdr3_aa: CASSFTSQETQYF; cdr3_nt: TGTGCCAGCAGCTTCACAAGCCAAGAGACCCAGTACTTC
v_call: TRBV4-1; d_call: .; clone_size: .; j_call: TRBJ1-2; cdr3_aa: CASSQVARNYGYTF; cdr3_nt: TGCGCCAGCAGCCAAGTTGCCAGAAACTATGGCTACACCTTC
v_call: TRBV18; d_call: TRBD2; clone_size: .; j_call: TRBJ2-1; cdr3_aa: CASSPRRTSFFGADEQFF; cdr3_nt: TGTGCCAGCTCACCACGGAGGACTAGCTTTTTTGGAGCGGATGAGCAGTTCTTC
v_call: TRBV5-4; d_call: .; clone_size: .; j_call: TRBJ2-3; cdr3_aa: CASSLNREDTQYF; cdr3_nt: TGTGCCAGCAGCTTGAACAGGGAAGATACGCAGTATTTT
v_call: TRBV10-3; d_call: TRBD2; clone_size: .; j_call: TRBJ2-3; cdr3_aa: CAIRTAGGSTDTQYF; cdr3_nt: TGTGCCATCAGGACAGCGGGGGGAAGCACAGATACGCAGTATTTT
v_call: TRBV2; d_call: TRBD2; clone_size: .; j_call: TRBJ2-1; cdr3_aa: CASTGTSAYNEQFF; cdr3_nt: TGTGCCAGCACCGGGACTAGCGCCTACAATGAGCAGTTCTTC
v_call: TRBV6-1; d_call: TRBD1; clone_size: .; j_call: TRBJ1-2; cdr3_aa: CASSVIRTGGSGYGYTF; cdr3_nt: TGTGCCAGCAGTGTTATAAGGACAGGGGGCTCTGGGTATGGCTACACCTTC
v_call: TRBV25-1; d_call: .; clone_size: .; j_call: TRBJ1-2; cdr3_aa: CASSLIGRVGNYGYTF; cdr3_nt: TGTGCCAGCAGTCTTATTGGACGAGTCGGGAACTATGGCTACACCTTC
v_call: TRBV21-1; d_call: .; clone_size: .; j_call: TRBJ1-3; cdr3_aa: CASGEDSGNTIYF; cdr3_nt: TGTGCCAGCGGAGAGGACTCTGGAAACACCATATATTTT
v_call: TRBV5-6; d_call: TRBD2; clone_size: .; j_call: TRBJ2-5; cdr3_aa: CASELAGRAFVETQYF; cdr3_nt: TGTGCCAGCGAACTAGCGGGGAGGGCCTTTGTGGAGACCCAGTACTTC
v_call: TRBV7-7; d_call: .; clone_size: few; j_call: TRBJ2-7; cdr3_aa: CASSSGRGAEQYF; cdr3_nt: TGTGCCAGCAGCTCCGGCAGGGGGGCCGAGCAGTACTTC
v_call: TRBV27; d_call: .; clone_size: .; j_call: TRBJ1-1; cdr3_aa: CASSFGWSTEAFF; cdr3_nt: TGTGCCAGCAGTTTTGGGTGGAGCACTGAAGCTTTCTTT
v_call: TRBV6-6; d_call: .; clone_size: .; j_call: TRBJ2-2; cdr3_aa: CASSSPRNTGELFF; cdr3_nt: TGTGCCAGCAGTAGTCCGAGGAACACCGGGGAGCTGTTTTTT
v_call: TRBV6-5; d_call: .; clone_size: .; j_call: TRBJ1-5; cdr3_aa: CASSEAQDQPQHF; cdr3_nt: TGTGCCAGCAGTGAAGCCCAGGATCAGCCCCAGCATTTT
v_call: TRBV19; d_call: .; clone_size: .; j_call: TRBJ2-3; cdr3_aa: CASSITFGTKRDTQYF; cdr3_nt: TGTGCCAGTAGTATCACCTTCGGAACTAAAAGGGATACGCAGTATTTT
v_call: TRBV7-9; d_call: TRBD2; clone_size: .; j_call: TRBJ2-5; cdr3_aa: CASSLKAGGPQETQYF; cdr3_nt: TGTGCCAGCAGCTTGAAAGCGGGAGGGCCTCAAGAGACCCAGTACTTC
v_call: TRBV7-2; d_call: .; clone_size: .; j_call: TRBJ2-1; cdr3_aa: CASTRGLARFF; cdr3_nt: TGTGCCAGCACCCGAGGCTTAGCGCGGTTCTTC
v_call: TRBV28; d_call: .; clone_size: .; j_call: TRBJ2-1; cdr3_aa: CASSPLGSTYNEQFF; cdr3_nt: TGTGCCAGCAGCCCTCTGGGCAGCACCTACAATGAGCAGTTCTTC
v_call: TRBV6-1; d_call: .; clone_size: .; j_call: TRBJ2-7; cdr3_aa: CASSHLAYEQYF; cdr3_nt: TGTGCCAGCAGTCACCTCGCGTACGAGCAGTACTTC
v_call: TRBV11-1; d_call: .; clone_size: .; j_call: TRBJ1-1; cdr3_aa: CASSLFSNTEAFF; cdr3_nt: TGTGCCAGCAGCCTCTTTTCTAACACTGAAGCTTTCTTT
v_call: TRBV5-4; d_call: .; clone_size: .; j_call: TRBJ2-7; cdr3_aa: CASSLDSINEQYF; cdr3_nt: TGTGCCAGCAGCTTGGATTCGATAAACGAGCAGTACTTC
v_call: TRBV10-2; d_call: TRBD2; clone_size: .; j_call: TRBJ2-5; cdr3_aa: CATTGGIGETQYF; cdr3_nt: TGCGCCACCACGGGGGGGATCGGAGAGACCCAGTACTTC
v_call: TRBV29-1; d_call: .; clone_size: .; j_call: TRBJ2-5; cdr3_aa: CSVDKARTRQETQYF; cdr3_nt: TGCAGCGTTGACAAGGCCCGGACGCGCCAAGAGACCCAGTACTTC
v_call: TRBV6-6; d_call: .; clone_size: .; j_call: TRBJ1-2; cdr3_aa: CASSRTVNYGYTF; cdr3_nt: TGTGCCAGCAGTCGGACAGTCAACTATGGCTACACCTTC
v_call: TRBV27; d_call: .; clone_size: .; j_call: TRBJ2-5; cdr3_aa: CASSLLGGREETQYF; cdr3_nt: TGTGCCAGCAGTTTATTGGGTGGAAGGGAGGAGACCCAGTACTTC
v_call: TRBV7-6; d_call: TRBD1; clone_size: .; j_call: TRBJ1-3; cdr3_aa: CASSLAPRQGTGNTIYF; cdr3_nt: TGTGCCAGCAGCTTAGCCCCCCGACAGGGCACTGGAAACACCATATATTTT
v_call: TRBV5-1; d_call: TRBD1; clone_size: .; j_call: TRBJ1-1; cdr3_aa: CASSYSTGVGTEAFF; cdr3_nt: TGCGCCAGCAGCTATTCTACAGGGGTCGGCACTGAAGCTTTCTTT
v_call: TRBV5-1; d_call: .; clone_size: .; j_call: TRBJ2-1; cdr3_aa: CASSVQGQYNEQFF; cdr3_nt: TGCGCCAGCAGCGTCCAGGGGCAATACAATGAGCAGTTCTTC
v_call: TRBV18; d_call: .; clone_size: .; j_call: TRBJ1-3; cdr3_aa: CASSPLLGQNSGNTIYF; cdr3_nt: TGTGCCAGCTCACCTCTACTAGGTCAGAACTCTGGAAACACCATATATTTT